The rows below give T cell receptor beta chains drawn from one sample of a study of CD8+ T cells in alopecia areata. The table came from immunoSEQ multiplex PCR; TCRdb's copy has only in-frame clones and leaves some out. The sample includes fewer than 250,000 clones, less than 45% seen only once; the top ten take around 0.48%. Sequences were derived from CD4+ T cells sorted from blood, sampled at approximately week 30, from a patient treated with tofacitinib. All receptors come from a human donor with alopecia areata. CDR3s include the opening cysteine and the closing phenylalanine or tryptophan. A D gene is named only where the DNA matches it firmly. Size is omitted from some rows. Given values are once, few, many or a class for expanded clones.

J: TRBJ2-3
D: .
size: few
V: TRBV5-1
DNA: TGCGCCAGCAGCTTAGACGTGGGATCCACAGATACGCAGTATTTT
CDR3: CASSLDVGSTDTQYF

J: TRBJ2-7
D: TRBD1
size: .
V: TRBV29-1
DNA: TGCAGCGTTGGGACAGGGTCCGGCGAGCAGTACTTC
CDR3: CSVGTGSGEQYF

J: TRBJ1-5
D: .
size: .
V: TRBV4-2
DNA: TGTGCCAGCAGCCACGAGCCGGGCCTAGGCAATCAGCCCCAGCATTTT
CDR3: CASSHEPGLGNQPQHF

J: TRBJ2-1
D: .
size: few
V: TRBV30
DNA: TGTGCCTGGAGTTTGGCAGGGATTGAGCAGTTCTTC
CDR3: CAWSLAGIEQFF

J: TRBJ1-5
D: .
size: few
V: TRBV6-1
DNA: TGTGCCAGCACCTTCTGGAATCAGCCCCAGCATTTT
CDR3: CASTFWNQPQHF

J: TRBJ2-1
D: .
size: few
V: TRBV7-9
DNA: TGTGCCAGCAGCTGGGACTACAATGAGCAGTTCTTC
CDR3: CASSWDYNEQFF

J: TRBJ1-2
D: .
size: .
V: TRBV7-2
DNA: TGTGCCAGCAGCTCTGGGGCCGCGGGGCATGGCTACACCTTC
CDR3: CASSSGAAGHGYTF

J: TRBJ2-7
D: .
size: .
V: TRBV27
DNA: TGTGCCAGCAGTTTGGGCAGTCCGAACTCCTACGAGCAGTACTTC
CDR3: CASSLGSPNSYEQYF

J: TRBJ2-7
D: TRBD1
size: .
V: TRBV10-1
DNA: TGCGCCAGCAGTCAAAGTTCGGGACAGGGCCGGTACTTC
CDR3: CASSQSSGQGRYF

J: TRBJ2-7
D: TRBD2
size: .
V: TRBV4-1
DNA: TGCGCCAGCAGCCACGAACCCCCGGCCTTAGCGGGAGTTCGCCACGAGCAGTACTTC
CDR3: CASSHEPPALAGVRHEQYF

J: TRBJ2-7
D: .
size: .
V: TRBV5-1
DNA: TGCGCCAGCAGCTTGATGGACATAAGGGTGGGAGGCGAGCAGTACTTC
CDR3: CASSLMDIRVGGEQYF

J: TRBJ2-3
D: .
size: few
V: TRBV10-3
DNA: TGTGCCATCAGTGAGGAGACTACTTCCCCAGATACGCAGTATTTT
CDR3: CAISEETTSPDTQYF

J: TRBJ2-1
D: TRBD2
size: .
V: TRBV4-1
DNA: TGCGCCAGCAGCCACCCCCGGCGGGAGGTCGACAATGAGCAGTTCTTC
CDR3: CASSHPRREVDNEQFF

J: TRBJ2-5
D: TRBD2
size: .
V: TRBV5-6
DNA: TGTGCCAGCAGCAGTCCTCTAGCGGACCAAGAGACCCAGTACTTC
CDR3: CASSSPLADQETQYF

J: TRBJ2-1
D: TRBD1
size: .
V: TRBV6-6
DNA: TGTGCCAGCAGCAGGGGGCTCTCCTACAATGAGCAGTTCTTC
CDR3: CASSRGLSYNEQFF

J: TRBJ1-5
D: TRBD1
size: few
V: TRBV29-1
DNA: TGCAGCGTGGGAGGGACAGGGGATCAGCCCCAGCATTTT
CDR3: CSVGGTGDQPQHF

J: TRBJ2-7
D: .
size: few
V: TRBV6-1
DNA: TGTGCCAGCAGTTTGGTTAGCGAGCAGTACTTC
CDR3: CASSLVSEQYF

J: TRBJ2-7
D: .
size: .
V: TRBV30
DNA: TGTGCCTGGAGCATCAGCGCGACCCTCTACGAGCAGTACTTC
CDR3: CAWSISATLYEQYF

J: TRBJ2-6
D: TRBD2
size: .
V: TRBV19
DNA: TGTGCCACCTCGAATAGCGGGAGAGGTGGGGCCAACGTCCTGACTTTC
CDR3: CATSNSGRGGANVLTF

J: TRBJ2-1
D: .
size: .
V: TRBV29-1
DNA: TGCAGCGTGATAGCGCTAGGTGAACAATGGGAGCAGTTCTTC
CDR3: CSVIALGEQWEQFF

J: TRBJ2-5
D: .
size: few
V: TRBV5-1
DNA: TGCGCCAGCAGCTTGGGGACTTCTAGAGAGACCCAGTACTTC
CDR3: CASSLGTSRETQYF

J: TRBJ1-2
D: .
size: .
V: TRBV27
DNA: TGTGCCAGCAGCGTCAGCCGGAACTATGGCTACACCTTC
CDR3: CASSVSRNYGYTF

J: TRBJ2-1
D: .
size: .
V: TRBV2
DNA: TGTGCCAGCAGTGACGAGACTAGCTCCTACAATGAGCAGTTCTTC
CDR3: CASSDETSSYNEQFF

J: TRBJ1-1
D: .
size: .
V: TRBV19
DNA: TGTGCCAGTAGTATAGATCTATATGGGGTACGCACTGAAGCTTTCTTT
CDR3: CASSIDLYGVRTEAFF

J: TRBJ2-3
D: TRBD2
size: .
V: TRBV7-7
DNA: TGTGCTAGCAGCTTAGTGTCAGGCGGGAGTTCGGATACGCAGTATTTT
CDR3: CASSLVSGGSSDTQYF

J: TRBJ1-5
D: .
size: .
V: TRBV6-5
DNA: TGTGCCAGCAGCCATGACAGAAGGGAAGGTCAGCCCCAGCATTTT
CDR3: CASSHDRREGQPQHF

J: TRBJ1-2
D: .
size: .
V: TRBV6-5
DNA: TGTGCCAGCAGACAACAGGGCGAAGGTTGGAAGGGCTACACCTTC
CDR3: CASRQQGEGWKGYTF

J: TRBJ1-4
D: .
size: few
V: TRBV19
DNA: TGTGCCAGTAGTGGGGCGGAAGCTAATGAAAAACTGTTTTTT
CDR3: CASSGAEANEKLFF

J: TRBJ2-1
D: .
size: .
V: TRBV7-2
DNA: TGTGCCAGCAGCCCCTTTGGCGCCCTTAATGAGCAGTTCTTC
CDR3: CASSPFGALNEQFF

J: TRBJ1-6
D: .
size: few
V: TRBV2
DNA: TGTGCCAGCAGTGCTCCGGTTTCACCCCTCCACTTT
CDR3: CASSAPVSPLHF

J: TRBJ2-2
D: .
size: .
V: TRBV18
DNA: TGTGCCAGCTCACCATGGCAGACCACCGGGGAGCTGTTTTTT
CDR3: CASSPWQTTGELFF

J: TRBJ2-7
D: .
size: .
V: TRBV4-1
DNA: TGCGCCAGCAGCCAAGCAAGCTGGCGGGACAACTACGAGCAGTACTTC
CDR3: CASSQASWRDNYEQYF

J: TRBJ2-2
D: TRBD1
size: few
V: TRBV29-1
DNA: TGCAGCGGATCCGGGACAGCGACCGGGGAGCTGTTTTTT
CDR3: CSGSGTATGELFF

J: TRBJ1-6
D: TRBD1
size: .
V: TRBV7-2
DNA: TGTGCCAGCAGAGCCGGGACAGGGAATTCACCCCTCCACTTT
CDR3: CASRAGTGNSPLHF

J: TRBJ1-2
D: .
size: .
V: TRBV6-5
DNA: TGTGCCAGCAGTTATGATAACTATGGCTACACCTTC
CDR3: CASSYDNYGYTF

J: TRBJ1-2
D: TRBD1
size: .
V: TRBV29-1
DNA: TGCAGCGTTCCTTGGACAGGGTTCGGCGGCTACACCTTC
CDR3: CSVPWTGFGGYTF

J: TRBJ1-5
D: .
size: .
V: TRBV18
DNA: TGTGCCAGCTCACCTGCCCCAGCGGGTCAGCCCCAGCATTTT
CDR3: CASSPAPAGQPQHF

J: TRBJ1-1
D: .
size: .
V: TRBV7-9
DNA: TGTGCCAGCAGCCTTAGTTGGGTCACTGAAGCTTTCTTT
CDR3: CASSLSWVTEAFF

J: TRBJ2-7
D: .
size: .
V: TRBV11-3
DNA: TGTGCCAGCAGGTTACCCCCCCGGGTTGGCGAGCAGTACTTC
CDR3: CASRLPPRVGEQYF

J: TRBJ1-4
D: .
size: .
V: TRBV10-2
DNA: TGCGCCAGCAGCGTCCGGGACGGCGAAAAACTGTTTTTT
CDR3: CASSVRDGEKLFF

J: TRBJ2-5
D: .
size: few
V: TRBV18
DNA: TGTGCCAGCTCATTGGTCGTCGGCGAGACCCAGTACTTC
CDR3: CASSLVVGETQYF

J: TRBJ2-3
D: .
size: .
V: TRBV6-6
DNA: TGTGCCAGCAGTTACGAAATGACGGGACGGACGCAGTATTTT
CDR3: CASSYEMTGRTQYF

J: TRBJ2-7
D: TRBD1
size: .
V: TRBV6-1
DNA: TGTGCCAGCAAGCCGGGACAGACCTACGAGCAGTACTTC
CDR3: CASKPGQTYEQYF

J: TRBJ2-4
D: .
size: few
V: TRBV6-1
DNA: TGTGCCAGCAGTTCCGGGACGGACATTCAGTACTTC
CDR3: CASSSGTDIQYF

J: TRBJ2-1
D: .
size: .
V: TRBV5-1
DNA: TGCGCCAGCAGCTTGGGAGGGTATGAGAATGAGCAGTTCTTC
CDR3: CASSLGGYENEQFF

J: TRBJ1-1
D: .
size: few
V: TRBV15
DNA: TGTGCCACCAGCAGAGGGGGAGGGGGGACCACTGAAGCTTTCTTT
CDR3: CATSRGGGGTTEAFF

J: TRBJ1-2
D: TRBD1
size: few
V: TRBV4-1
DNA: TGCGCCAGCAGCCAAGTCATCCTCGGGACAGAGTCCTATGGCTACACCTTC
CDR3: CASSQVILGTESYGYTF

J: TRBJ2-7
D: TRBD1
size: .
V: TRBV6-5
DNA: TGTGCCAGCAGTGCACACAGGGGACCCTACGAGCAGTACTTC
CDR3: CASSAHRGPYEQYF

J: TRBJ2-1
D: .
size: few
V: TRBV5-6
DNA: TGTGCCAGCAGCGAGGGGACTGGTGATGAGCAGTTCTTC
CDR3: CASSEGTGDEQFF

J: TRBJ2-7
D: TRBD2
size: once
V: TRBV30
DNA: TGTGCCTGGAGTCAATCGGGCCTAGCGGGAGGACTCCTCAAGCAGTACTTC
CDR3: CAWSQSGLAGGLLKQYF

J: TRBJ2-3
D: TRBD2
size: .
V: TRBV4-2
DNA: TGTGCCAGCAGCCATGATATGGCGGGGGTCACAGATACGCAGTATTTT
CDR3: CASSHDMAGVTDTQYF

J: TRBJ2-7
D: TRBD1
size: .
V: TRBV7-9
DNA: TGTGCCAGCAGCTTGGGACAGATCTACGAGCAGTACTTC
CDR3: CASSLGQIYEQYF

J: TRBJ2-5
D: TRBD1
size: few
V: TRBV4-1
DNA: TGCGCCAGCAGCCAACCGGGACAGCACGTTCAAGAGACCCAGTACTTC
CDR3: CASSQPGQHVQETQYF

J: TRBJ1-1
D: .
size: .
V: TRBV29-1
DNA: TGCAGCGTTGTAGGGCAGCGGAACACTGAAGCTTTCTTT
CDR3: CSVVGQRNTEAFF

J: TRBJ2-7
D: .
size: .
V: TRBV7-8
DNA: TGTGCCAGCAGCTTCATCTCTGGGGGGGCGGGCGAGCAGTACTTC
CDR3: CASSFISGGAGEQYF

J: TRBJ2-7
D: TRBD2
size: .
V: TRBV5-1
DNA: TGCGCCAGCAGCTTCGCAGCGGGAGGTTCCGAGCAGTACTTC
CDR3: CASSFAAGGSEQYF

J: TRBJ2-3
D: TRBD2
size: few
V: TRBV4-2
DNA: TGTGCCAGCAGCCAAGATTCATCGGGAGGGCCAGATACGCAGTATTTT
CDR3: CASSQDSSGGPDTQYF

J: TRBJ2-1
D: .
size: .
V: TRBV6-5
DNA: TGTGCCAGCAGTTGGGGTAATGAGCAGTTCTTC
CDR3: CASSWGNEQFF

J: TRBJ2-1
D: TRBD2
size: .
V: TRBV30
DNA: TGTGCCTGGACACTAGCGGGGGCTAACAATGAGCAGTTCTTC
CDR3: CAWTLAGANNEQFF

J: TRBJ1-1
D: .
size: few
V: TRBV2
DNA: TGTGCCAGCAGGGGGACGGCAAACACTGAAGCTTTCTTT
CDR3: CASRGTANTEAFF